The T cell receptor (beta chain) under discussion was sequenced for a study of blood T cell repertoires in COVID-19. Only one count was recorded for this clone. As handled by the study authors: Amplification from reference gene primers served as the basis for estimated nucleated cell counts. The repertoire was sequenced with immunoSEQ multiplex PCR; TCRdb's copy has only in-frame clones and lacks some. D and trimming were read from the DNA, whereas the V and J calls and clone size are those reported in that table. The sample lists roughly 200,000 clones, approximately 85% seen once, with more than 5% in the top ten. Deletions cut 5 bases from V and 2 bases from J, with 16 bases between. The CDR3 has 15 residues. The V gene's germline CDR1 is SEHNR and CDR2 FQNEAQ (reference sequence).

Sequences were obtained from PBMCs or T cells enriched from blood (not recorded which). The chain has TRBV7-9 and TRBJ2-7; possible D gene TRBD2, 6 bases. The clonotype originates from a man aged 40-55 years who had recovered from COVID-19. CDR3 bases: TGTGCCAGCAGCCTACCACGGGGGTCCACCTACGAGCAGTACTTC. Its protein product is CASSLPRGSTYEQYF.